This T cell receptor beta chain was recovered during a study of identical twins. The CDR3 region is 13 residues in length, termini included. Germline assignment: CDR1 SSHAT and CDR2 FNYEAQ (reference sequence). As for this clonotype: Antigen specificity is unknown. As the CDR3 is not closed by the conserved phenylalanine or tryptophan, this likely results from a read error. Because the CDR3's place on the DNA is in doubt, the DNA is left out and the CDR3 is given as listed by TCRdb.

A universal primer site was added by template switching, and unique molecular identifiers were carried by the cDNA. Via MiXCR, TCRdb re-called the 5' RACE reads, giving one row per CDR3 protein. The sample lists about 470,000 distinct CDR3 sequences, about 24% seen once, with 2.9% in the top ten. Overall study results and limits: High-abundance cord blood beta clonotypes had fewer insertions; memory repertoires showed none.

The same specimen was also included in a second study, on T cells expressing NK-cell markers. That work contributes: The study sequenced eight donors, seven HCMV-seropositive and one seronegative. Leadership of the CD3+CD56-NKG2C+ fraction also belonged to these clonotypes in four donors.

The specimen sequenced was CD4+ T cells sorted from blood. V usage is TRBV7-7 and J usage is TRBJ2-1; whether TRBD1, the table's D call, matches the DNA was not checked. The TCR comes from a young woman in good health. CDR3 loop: CASSLDRSLPLAL.